Following are 6 T cell receptor beta chains from one sample sequenced in a study of cytomegalovirus exposure and HLA in healthy donors. PCR was performed using 60 Vbeta and 13 Jbeta primers. Assay used: immunoSEQ multiplex PCR; TCRdb lists only in-frame clones, some missing. The sample lists under 200,000 clones; over 60% were seen once. Sequencing was carried out using PBMCs. All receptors derive from a woman between 45 and 60 years old in good health and CMV-seronegative.

J is TRBJ2-5 and V is TRBV7-2, with TRBD1 matching over 11 bases. The CDR3 sequence is 14 residues long. Unmatched junction bases numbered 4, after V lost 6 bases and J lost 4 bases. The germline V gene encodes CDR1 SGHTA and CDR2 FQGNSA. This CDR3 is CASSRGQGAETQYF. The DNA for the CDR3 is TGTGCCAGCAGTCGAGGACAGGGGGCAGAGACCCAGTACTTC.

This rearrangement joins TRBV7-6 to TRBJ2-2, with TRBD1 matching over 9 bases. Per germline, CDR1 SGHVS and CDR2 FNYEAQ. V was clipped by 5 bases and J by 10 bases; unmatched bases: 8. This CDR3 is 14 amino acids long. The CDR3 nucleotides are TGTGCCAGCAGCAAGGGGACAGGGAGTAAGGAGCTGTTTTTT. Translation: CASSKGTGSKELFF. The full variable domain, in which reference TRBV7-6 and TRBJ2-2 provide the parts outside the CDR3, is GAGVSQSPRYKVTKRGQDVALRCDPISGHVSLYWYRQALGQGPEFLTYFNYEAQQDKSGLPNDRFSAERPEGSISTLTIQRTEQRDSAMYRCASSKGTGSKELFFGEGSRLTVL.

The chain links TRBV11-3 to TRBJ1-1; D unresolved. This CDR3 has 13 amino acids. With 2 bases removed from V and 1 base from J, the gap between germline ends came to 5 bases. Germline V gene lookup returns CDR1 SGHNT and CDR2 YENEEA. The CDR3 bases are TGTGCCAGCAGCTTATCAGGGAACACTGAAGCTTTCTTT. Its translation: CASSLSGNTEAFF.

This chain links TRBV20-1 with TRBJ2-7; TRBD2 might be the D (6 bases). Germline CDR1 DFQATT, CDR2 SNEGSKA (reference sequence). The CDR3 is made up of 11 amino acids. With 6 bases removed from V and 5 bases from J, the gap between germline ends came to 11 bases. The CDR3 nucleotides read TGCAGTGCGGGGGGATGGAACGAGCAGTACTTC. This translates into CSAGGWNEQYF.

This chain links TRBV9 with TRBJ2-7; 11 bases line up with TRBD1. CDR3 length equals 15 residues. J gave up 3 bases and V 4 bases, and 6 bases lay outside the gene matches. The V gene's germline CDR1 is SGDLS and CDR2 YYNGEE. CDR3 region: CASSTTGTGGYEQYF. The CDR3 DNA is TGTGCCAGCAGCACAACCGGGACAGGGGGCTACGAGCAGTACTTC.

The chain uses TRBV2 and TRBJ2-7, with D possibly being TRBD2 (6 bases). Per germline, CDR1 SNHLY and CDR2 FYNNEI. V was pared by 7 bases and J by 5 bases, with 15 bases between. The CDR3 totals 13 residues. CDR3 amino acids: CASTNRGGDEQYF. DNA of the CDR3: TGTGCCAGCACCAACCGGGGAGGTGACGAGCAGTACTTC.